The clone carrying this T cell receptor (beta chain) was recorded at least ten times. The data are from a study of T cells in Graves' hyperthyroidism and ophthalmopathy. The source material, RNA transcripts, was used to amplify TCR beta CDR3 regions. TCR CDR3 regions were first amplified by RT-PCR with HTBI primers. TCRdb called the multiplex PCR reads again in MiXCR, with one record for every CDR3 protein. The sample has hundreds of thousands of distinct CDR3 sequences; 15% to 20% are singletons. The germline V and J ends were trimmed by 5 bases and 4 bases, with 14 bases remaining between them. Germline loops: CDR1 MNHEY, CDR2 SMNVEV (reference sequence). The CDR3 runs 14 residues.

The sequencing sample was made of blood. The chain links TRBV27 to TRBJ1-2; no firm D call. The TCR comes from a woman aged 30 to 39 with Graves' hyperthyroidism. CDR3 region: CASSPFLRTYGYTF. The CDR3 nucleotides read TGTGCCAGCAGTCCATTTCTCAGGACCTATGGCTACACCTTC.